This T cell receptor beta chain was sequenced for a study of T cell changes during pregnancy in multiple sclerosis. Germline lookup yields CDR1 LNHDA and CDR2 SQIVND (reference sequence). The CDR3 is 14 residues long. The data were produced by immunoSEQ multiplex PCR, yet TCRdb's version contains in-frame clones alone and is incomplete. Of fewer than 90,000 clones listed, approximately 94% are singletons. V is TRBV19 and J is TRBJ2-6; TRBD1 matches at 10 bases. The source material was peripheral blood, sampled in the third trimester of pregnancy. The TCR was taken from a female donor with multiple sclerosis, enrolled in a pregnancy study. The CDR3 spells CGDRGPSGANVLTF. For the CDR3, the DNA is TGTGGGGACAGGGGCCCCTCTGGGGCCAACGTCCTGACTTTC.